A single sample gave rise to the 20 T cell receptor beta chains below, sequenced in a study of PD-1 blockade in mismatch repair-deficient tumors (dated by TCRdb to 2015 to 2018). Libraries came from the immunoSEQ multiplex PCR assay. Sourced from immuneACCESS, this table was stored by TCRdb with only in-frame sequences that have V and J called. A share of the clones is absent; for the studies checked, an unresolved V gene accounts for under half, and the remainder has no known explanation. Recorded for this sample are 15,000 to 20,000 clones; roughly 84% of them occurred a single time. The ten largest clones take up around 3% of the sample. The material sequenced was PBMCs, taken 4 weeks after starting pembrolizumab. The receptor set was obtained from an adult with mismatch repair-deficient cancer.

The rearrangement uses TRBV5-1 and TRBJ2-7; TRBD2 aligns across 14 bases. The CDR3 consists of 22 residues. J gave up 4 bases and V 4 bases, and 25 bases lay outside the gene matches. The germline gives CDR1 SGHRS, CDR2 YFSETQ. DNA for the CDR3: TGCGCCAGCAGCGGCGGGACAGAAGGGCTGACTAGCGGGAGGGCCAGAATATACGAGCAGTACTTC. This sequence encodes CASSGGTEGLTSGRARIYEQYF.

V is TRBV28 and J is TRBJ2-7; 10 bases fit TRBD2. V shed 3 bases and J 3 bases; nucleotides not matched to a gene: 2. CDR3 size: 14 residues. The germline CDR1 and CDR2 sequences are MDHEN and SYDVKM. CDR3 in amino acids: CASSFIAGGYEQYF. DNA of the CDR3: TGTGCCAGCAGTTTTATAGCGGGAGGCTACGAGCAGTACTTC.

The rearrangement joins TRBV9 to TRBJ1-1; D not certain. The germline gives CDR1 SGDLS, CDR2 YYNGEE. V was trimmed by 0 bases and J by 4 bases, leaving 13 bases between them. The CDR3 has 15 amino acids. The CDR3 protein is CASSVAPTWATEAFF. DNA for the CDR3: TGTGCCAGCAGCGTAGCCCCAACCTGGGCCACTGAAGCTTTCTTT.

The CDR3 DNA follows: TGTGCCAGCAGAGTAACATCGAACACTGAAGCTTTCTTT. Translated: CASRVTSNTEAFF. The chain couples TRBV6-5 to TRBJ1-1; unclear D gene. From germline, CDR1 is MNHEY and CDR2 SVGAGI. Trimming cost V 6 bases and J 1 base, with 9 bases left between them. The CDR3 is 13 amino acids.

V gene TRBV11-3 combines with J gene TRBJ2-1, with 10 positions matching TRBD2. Trimming took 3 bases from V and 7 from J; bases not matched to a gene: 6. CDR1 and CDR2 (germline): SGHNT, YENEEA. This CDR3 region has 15 residues. The CDR3 region is CASSLGTSVGNEQFF. The CDR3 DNA reads TGTGCCAGCAGCTTGGGGACTAGCGTTGGGAATGAGCAGTTCTTC.

The gene calls are TRBV2 and TRBJ2-2; TRBD1 might be the D (6 bases). Trimming took 5 bases from V and 6 from J, leaving 19 bases between them. The CDR3 has 16 amino acids. Germline CDR1 is SNHLY and CDR2 is FYNNEI. In DNA form, the CDR3 reads TGTGCCAGCAGTCCGATAATGAGGCAGGGGTCCGGGGAGCTGTTTTTT. It translates to CASSPIMRQGSGELFF. The complete variable domain, with remaining parts taken from reference TRBV2 and TRBJ2-2, reads EPEVTQTPSHQVTQMGQEVILRCVPISNHLYFYWYRQILGQKVEFLVSFYNNEISEKSEIFDDQFSVERPDGSNFTLKIRSTKLEDSAMYFCASSPIMRQGSGELFFGEGSRLTVL.

V gene TRBV7-9 combines with J gene TRBJ1-1; D is ambiguous. Germline V CDR1 and CDR2: SEHNR, FQNEAQ (reference sequence). The V and J ends lost 5 bases and 1 base respectively, with 11 bases between them. The CDR3 consists of 14 residues. The CDR3 is CASSPQAGNTEAFF. The DNA of the CDR3 is TGTGCCAGCAGCCCCCAGGCGGGGAACACTGAAGCTTTCTTT.

The chain links TRBV18 to TRBJ2-3; 11 bases align to TRBD2. CDR3 length: 15 residues. CDR1 and CDR2 from the germline V gene are KGHSH and LQKENI. V was clipped by 2 bases and J by 9 bases; unmatched bases: 7. CDR3 protein: CASSPGLAGGETQYF. DNA of the CDR3: TGTGCCAGCTCACCAGGGCTAGCGGGAGGAGAAACGCAGTATTTT. The full variable domain, its missing parts supplied by reference TRBV18 and TRBJ2-3, is NAGVMQNPRHLVRRRGQEARLRCSPMKGHSHVYWYRQLPEEGLKFMVYLQKENIIDESGMPKERFSAEFPKEGPSILRIQQVVRGDSAAYFCASSPGLAGGETQYFGPGTRLTVL.

This chain links TRBV10-3 with TRBJ2-5, with TRBD2 matching over 10 bases. Looked up from germline, CDR1 is ENHRY and CDR2 is SYGVKD. The CDR3 is 15 amino acids. V shed 9 bases, J shed 4 bases, and the junction held 11 bases outside the gene matches. The CDR3 loop is CAIGPGLASGETQYF. CDR3 nucleotide sequence: TGTGCCATTGGACCGGGACTAGCGTCTGGAGAGACCCAGTACTTC.

This chain joins TRBV28 and TRBJ2-5, with no clear D. This CDR3 contains 12 residues. Per the germline V gene, CDR1 is MDHEN and CDR2 is SYDVKM. Trimming removed 3 bases from V and 5 bases from J, with 7 bases in between. CDR3 sequence reads: CASSFFQETQYF. CDR3 DNA: TGTGCCAGCAGTTTCTTTCAGGAGACCCAGTACTTC.

The CDR3 protein is CARSLACPGGISVNEQFF. In DNA, the CDR3 is TGTGCCAGAAGCTTGGCGTGCCCGGGGGGGATTTCAGTCAATGAGCAGTTCTTC. The chain has TRBV5-3 and TRBJ2-1, with TRBD2 matching over 8 bases. TRBV5-3 is classed as an ORF, of uncertain function. The CDR3 contains 18 residues. V shed 0 bases, J shed 6 bases, and the junction held 14 bases outside the gene matches.

V usage is TRBV6-1 and J usage is TRBJ2-1; 8 bases align to TRBD2. CDR3 length: 19 residues. After removal of 2 bases from V and 0 bases from J, the junction contained 12 bases not matched to a gene. Germline CDR1 is MNHNS and CDR2 is SASEGT. The CDR3 nucleotides read TGTGCCAGCAGTGAATTAGGAACTAGCGGCTCTTTCTCCTACAATGAGCAGTTCTTC. It translates to CASSELGTSGSFSYNEQFF.

This chain connects TRBV9 to TRBJ2-5, with D perhaps matching TRBD2 (6 bases). CDR1 and CDR2 from the germline V gene are SGDLS and YYNGEE. The CDR3 sequence is 15 residues long. Trimming shortened V by 1 base and J by 3 bases, and 13 bases separated the two germline ends. The CDR3 DNA reads TGTGCCAGCAGCGTAAGCCTAGCGAGAGAAGAGACCCAGTACTTC. Translation gives CASSVSLAREETQYF.

The gene calls are TRBV14 and TRBJ2-1; 11 bases map to TRBD2. CDR3 length equals 15 residues. Trimming at V came to 3 bases and at J to 6 bases, leaving 4 bases not matched to a gene. Germline CDR1 and CDR2: SGHDN and FVKESK. CDR3 residues: CASSQLSGRGNEQFF. The CDR3 bases are TGTGCCAGCAGCCAGCTTAGCGGGAGGGGCAATGAGCAGTTCTTC.

The genes are TRBV6-6 and TRBJ2-1, with D tentatively TRBD2 (6 bases). Germline lookup yields CDR1 MNHNY and CDR2 SVGAGI (reference sequence). The CDR3 has 12 residues. Trimming pared 8 bases from V and 7 bases from J, leaving 12 bases between. The CDR3 nucleotides read TGTGCCAGCGCCCCCGGAGGGAATGAGCAGTTCTTC. This sequence encodes CASAPGGNEQFF.

The gene calls are TRBV15 and TRBJ1-3; D might be TRBD1 (5 bases). This CDR3 comprises 17 residues. The V gene's germline CDR1 is LNHNV and CDR2 YYDKDF (reference sequence). V shed 3 bases and J shed 0 bases, with 15 bases lying between them. CDR3 sequence reads: CATSRIQVSLSGNTIYF. CDR3 sequence (DNA): TGTGCCACCAGCAGGATACAGGTTTCCCTCTCTGGAAACACCATATATTTT.

The chain is built from TRBV14 and TRBJ1-5; TRBD1 is a possible D gene (6 bases). This CDR3 has 13 residues. V lost 3 bases to trimming and J lost 4 bases, with 7 bases between them. The V gene's germline CDR1 is SGHDN and CDR2 FVKESK. The CDR3 region has the DNA TGTGCCAGCAGCCACAGGGGAAATCAGCCCCAGCATTTT. Translation: CASSHRGNQPQHF.

The V gene is TRBV4-1, the J gene TRBJ2-5; 12 bases fit TRBD2. Per germline, CDR1 MGHRA and CDR2 YSYEKL. The CDR3 sequence is 15 residues long. V was clipped by 5 bases and J by 4 bases; unmatched bases: 5. The CDR3 bases are TGCGCCAGCAGCTACGGGACTAGCGGGTTAGAGACCCAGTACTTC. This codes for CASSYGTSGLETQYF.

This clone was counted only a few times. The rearrangement joins TRBV28 to TRBJ2-7; D possibly corresponds to TRBD2 (6 bases). CDR3 length: 13 residues. Germline CDR1 reads MDHEN; CDR2 reads SYDVKM. V lost 4 bases and J lost 2, with 9 bases in between. The chain's CDR3 is CASSSGLTYEQYF. CDR3 in DNA: TGTGCCAGCAGTTCGGGACTCACCTACGAGCAGTACTTC.

J is TRBJ2-1 and V is TRBV7-2; D is perhaps TRBD1 (6 bases). The CDR3 is 15 amino acids. Trimming shortened V by 2 bases and J by 6 bases, and 14 bases separated the two germline ends. Germline V CDR1 and CDR2: SGHTA, FQGNSA. In DNA, the CDR3 is TGTGCCAGCAGCTTATATACAGGGAGCGTCAATGAGCAGTTCTTC. It is translated as CASSLYTGSVNEQFF.